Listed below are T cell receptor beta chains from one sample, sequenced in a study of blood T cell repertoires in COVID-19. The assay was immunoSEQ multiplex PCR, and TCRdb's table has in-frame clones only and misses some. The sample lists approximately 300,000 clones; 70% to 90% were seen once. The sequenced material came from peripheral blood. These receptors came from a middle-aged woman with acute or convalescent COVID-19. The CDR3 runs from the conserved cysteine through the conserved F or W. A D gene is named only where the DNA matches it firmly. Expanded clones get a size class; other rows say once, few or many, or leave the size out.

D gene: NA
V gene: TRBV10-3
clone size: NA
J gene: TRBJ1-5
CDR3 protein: CATTRDTRQPQHF
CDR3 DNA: TGTGCCACAACTCGGGACACTCGTCAGCCCCAGCATTTT

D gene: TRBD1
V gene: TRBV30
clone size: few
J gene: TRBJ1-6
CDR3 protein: CAWSALLYRGRSYNSPLHF
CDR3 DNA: TGTGCCTGGAGTGCCCTCCTTTACAGGGGACGATCCTATAATTCACCCCTCCACTTT

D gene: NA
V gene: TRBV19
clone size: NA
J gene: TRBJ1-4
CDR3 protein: CASNTRGGANEKLFF
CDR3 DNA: TGTGCCAGTAATACCCGAGGAGGGGCTAATGAAAAACTGTTTTTT

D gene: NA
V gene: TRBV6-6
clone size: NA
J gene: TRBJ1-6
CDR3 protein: CASRWHSRSYNSPLHF
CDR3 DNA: TGTGCCAGCAGATGGCACAGCCGCTCCTATAATTCACCCCTCCACTTT

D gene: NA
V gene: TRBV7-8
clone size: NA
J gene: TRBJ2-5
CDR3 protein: CASSPPGWETQYF
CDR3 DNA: TGTGCCAGCAGCCCGCCGGGGTGGGAGACCCAGTACTTC

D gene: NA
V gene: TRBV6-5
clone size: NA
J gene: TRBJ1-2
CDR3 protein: CASLLARLSGGYTF
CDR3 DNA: TGTGCCAGCCTTTTAGCACGGCTTAGCGGCGGCTACACCTTC

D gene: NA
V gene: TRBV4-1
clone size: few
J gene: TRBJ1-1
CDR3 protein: CASSQGRGVAAFF
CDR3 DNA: TGCGCCAGCAGCCAAGGAAGGGGTGTGGCCGCTTTCTTT

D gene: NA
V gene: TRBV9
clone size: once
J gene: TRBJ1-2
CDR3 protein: CASSVTDASNYGYTF
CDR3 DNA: TGTGCCAGCAGCGTTACAGACGCCTCTAACTATGGCTACACCTTC

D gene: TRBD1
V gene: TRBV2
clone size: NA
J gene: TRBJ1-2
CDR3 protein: CASSEQGANYGYTF
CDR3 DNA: TGTGCCAGCAGTGAACAGGGGGCTAACTATGGCTACACCTTC

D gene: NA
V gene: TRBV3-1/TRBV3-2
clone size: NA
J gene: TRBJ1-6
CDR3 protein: CASSQAISSYNSPLHF
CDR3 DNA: TGTGCCAGCAGCCAAGCTATTTCCTCCTATAATTCACCCCTCCACTTT

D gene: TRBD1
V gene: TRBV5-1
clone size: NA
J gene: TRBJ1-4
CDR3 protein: CASSGEDRVANEKLFF
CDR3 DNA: TGCGCCAGCAGCGGGGAAGACAGGGTCGCTAATGAAAAACTGTTTTTT

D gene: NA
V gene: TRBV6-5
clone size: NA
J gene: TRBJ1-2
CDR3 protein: CASVERDKANYGYTF
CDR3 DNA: TGTGCCAGCGTGGAACGGGACAAGGCTAACTATGGCTACACCTTC

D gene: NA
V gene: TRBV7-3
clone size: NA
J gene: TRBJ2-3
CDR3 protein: CASSLFGDTQYF
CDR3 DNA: TGTGCCAGCAGCTTATTCGGAGATACGCAGTATTTT

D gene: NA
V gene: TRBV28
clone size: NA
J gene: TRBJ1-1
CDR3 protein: CASSWGALGARAFF
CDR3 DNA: TGTGCCAGCAGTTGGGGCGCCTTAGGGGCGCGGGCTTTCTTT

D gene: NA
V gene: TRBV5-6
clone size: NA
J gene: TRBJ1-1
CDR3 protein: CASSSGDTEAFF
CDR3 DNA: TGTGCCAGCAGCTCAGGGGACACTGAAGCTTTCTTT